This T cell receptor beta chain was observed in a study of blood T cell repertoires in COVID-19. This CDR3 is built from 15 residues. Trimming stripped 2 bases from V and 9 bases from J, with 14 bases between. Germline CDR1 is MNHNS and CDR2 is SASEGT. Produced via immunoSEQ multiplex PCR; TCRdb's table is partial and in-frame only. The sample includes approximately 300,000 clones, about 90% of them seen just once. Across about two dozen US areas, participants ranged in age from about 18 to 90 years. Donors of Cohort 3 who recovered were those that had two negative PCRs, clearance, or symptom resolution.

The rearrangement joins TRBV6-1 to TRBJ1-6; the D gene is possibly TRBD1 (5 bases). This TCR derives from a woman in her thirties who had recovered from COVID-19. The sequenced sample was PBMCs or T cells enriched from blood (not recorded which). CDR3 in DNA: TGTGCCAGCAGTGAACGAGGGCAGGGAGGTTCACCCCTCCACTTT. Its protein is CASSERGQGGSPLHF.